Included here is one TCR beta chain sequence, with context. Its cognate antigen is unknown. The data belong to a study of cytomegalovirus exposure and HLA in healthy donors. In the study overall: The roughly 130 validation repertoires used the same platform as the approximately 670 first-cohort repertoires (as reported by a later analysis).

From the 120-subject validation cohort, which was separate from the roughly 670-subject first cohort, the donors were drawn. Study-wide findings and caveats: A subsequent analysis found that TCR clusters from the first cohort also tended to co-occur in the 110 or so validation repertoires, with approximately 95% of cluster scores above 0. The classifier reportedly diagnosed cytomegalovirus status with high sensitivity and specificity.

This table comes from immunoSEQ multiplex PCR, and its TCRdb copy is limited to in-frame clones, with some not included. Of 200,000 to 300,000 clones listed, around 90% are singletons. This CDR3 is 15 amino acids long. CDR1 and CDR2 (germline): PRHDT, FYEKMQ (reference sequence). V was cut by 3 bases and J by 0 bases, with 12 bases left in between. Sequencing used PBMCs. J is TRBJ2-7 and V is TRBV13; D unclear. The receptor was derived from a woman in her 30s in good health and CMV-seronegative. Here the CDR3 reads CASSFIDKSSYEQYF. DNA for the CDR3: TGTGCCAGCAGCTTCATCGACAAATCCTCCTACGAGCAGTACTTC. The full variable domain, in which reference TRBV13 and TRBJ2-7 provide the parts outside the CDR3, is AAGVIQSPRHLIKEKRETATLKCYPIPRHDTVYWYQQGPGQDPQFLISFYEKMQSDKGSIPDRFSAQQFSDYHSELNMSSLELGDSALYFCASSFIDKSSYEQYFGPGTRLTVT.